Below, one TCR beta chain is given with its context. The antigen remains undetermined. The data belong to a study of blood T cells in healthy people across ages. Study-level results: Underestimates were what the diversity estimates from one million T cells were considered to be.

Between the trimmed V and J ends, which lost 4 bases and 4 bases, there was a span of 19 bases. The CDR3 covers 16 residues. Germline loops: CDR1 SGHRS, CDR2 YFSETQ. The use of a sample-barcoded 5' primer and a J-beta primer mix characterized a second PCR of roughly 6 to 11 cycles. With 12 random nucleotides, a template-switch adaptor tagged each individual cDNA molecule. A single record per CDR3 protein comes from TCRdb applying MiXCR to the 5' RACE reads. The sample shows approximately 800,000 distinct CDR3 sequences, about three fifths of them seen only once. The receptor's source is a man aged 25-45 years in good health. The chain combines TRBV5-1 with TRBJ2-3; D gene unclear. Input material: blood. CDR3 nucleotide sequence: TGCGCCAGCAGCCTCGAACGGGTAACCGGCTCAGATACGCAGTATTTT. Protein sequence: CASSLERVTGSDTQYF.